These 12 T cell receptor beta chains originate from one sample sequenced in a study of T cell responses to AZD1222 COVID-19 vaccine. TCRdb's copy holds only in-frame clones and misses some; the assay was immunoSEQ multiplex PCR. The data show roughly 120,000 clones, approximately 86% seen once. The source was peripheral blood, collected 28 days after the second AZD1222 dose. These receptors were collected from an adult who received the AZD1222 COVID-19 vaccine.

This chain uses TRBV3-1 (or the pseudogene TRBV3-2) with TRBJ1-1, with TRBD1 as a possible D gene (5 bases). CDR3 size: 14 residues. Trimming stripped 0 bases from V and 8 bases from J, with 13 bases between. The germline gives CDR1 LGHDT, CDR2 YNNKEL (reference sequence). The CDR3 region is CASSQEGVRGEAFF. The CDR3 nucleotides read TGTGCCAGCAGCCAAGAAGGTGTCCGGGGCGAAGCTTTCTTT.

The genes are TRBV12-3 or TRBV12-4 and TRBJ1-5; D might be TRBD1 (5 bases). V was pared by 6 bases and J by 6 bases, with 12 bases between. This CDR3 spans 13 amino acids. CDR3 region: CASSLGTSQPQHF. The CDR3, as DNA: TGTGCCAGCAGCCTCGGGACCTCTCAGCCCCAGCATTTT.

This chain connects TRBV28 to TRBJ2-1; D gene unclear. The V end lost 5 bases, the J end lost 2 bases, and 4 bases lay between the germline ends. Germline lookup yields CDR1 MDHEN and CDR2 SYDVKM. The CDR3 spans 12 residues. This chain's CDR3 is CASSLTYNEQFF. For the CDR3, the DNA is TGTGCCAGCAGTCTTACCTACAATGAGCAGTTCTTC.

The chain joins TRBV7-3 to TRBJ1-6, with 7 nucleotides matching TRBD1. The germline V gene encodes CDR1 SGHTA and CDR2 FQGTGA. V shed 1 base and J 8 bases; nucleotides not matched to a gene: 2. The CDR3 contains 14 residues. The DNA of the CDR3 is TGTGCCAGCAGCTTAAAGGGGGCCGATTCACCCCTCCACTTT. This codes for CASSLKGADSPLHF.

The CDR3 DNA reads TGTGCCATCAGTGAGAATACTGCCGGGCTGGGACATTCACCCCTCCACTTT. Its translation is CAISENTAGLGHSPLHF. The rearrangement uses TRBV10-3 and TRBJ1-6, with D possibly TRBD1 on 5 matching bases. CDR3 length: 17 amino acids. Germline V CDR1 and CDR2: ENHRY, SYGVKD. V lost 2 bases to trimming and J lost 8 bases, with 19 bases between them.

This CDR3 is CASSPRGEQYF. CDR3 nucleotides: TGTGCCAGCAGTCCACGCGGAGAGCAGTACTTC. The V gene is TRBV28, the J gene TRBJ2-7; no firm D call. This CDR3 spans 11 amino acids. V lost 5 bases, J lost 7 bases, and 9 bases lay in between. Per the germline V gene, CDR1 is MDHEN and CDR2 is SYDVKM.

This clone was recorded once. The chain couples TRBV18 to TRBJ1-5; 7 bases are shared with TRBD1. J lost 6 bases, V lost 4 bases, and 3 bases had no gene match. CDR1 is KGHSH and CDR2 is LQKENI in the germline V gene. This CDR3 contains 13 residues. This chain's CDR3 is CASSQGAGQPQHF. The CDR3 coding sequence is TGTGCCAGCTCACAGGGGGCCGGTCAGCCCCAGCATTTT.

The chain links TRBV20-1 to TRBJ2-1; TRBD2 matches at 7 bases. Germline loops: CDR1 DFQATT, CDR2 SNEGSKA (reference sequence). V lost 3 bases to trimming and J lost 5 bases; unmatched junction nucleotides: 13. This CDR3 comprises 16 residues. CDR3 in DNA: TGCAGTGCTAGTTGGGGGGGACGGCAATTAAACAATGAGCAGTTCTTC. Translating it yields CSASWGGRQLNNEQFF.

The chain couples TRBV5-1 to TRBJ2-3; 10 bases fit TRBD1. Unmatched junction bases numbered 5, after V lost 0 bases and J lost 4 bases. Germline V gene sequence: CDR1 SGHRS, CDR2 YFSETQ. The CDR3 consists of 16 residues. The CDR3 is CASSLAGTGVSDTQYF. CDR3 DNA sequence: TGCGCCAGCAGCTTGGCCGGGACAGGGGTTTCAGATACGCAGTATTTT.

The chain joins TRBV19 to TRBJ2-7, with 7 bases lining up with TRBD2. The CDR3 is 15 amino acids. The V segment lost 4 bases and the J segment 2 bases; nucleotides outside the gene matches: 8. The germline CDR1 and CDR2 sequences are LNHDA and SQIVND (reference sequence). The DNA for the CDR3 is TGTGCCAGTAGTAGGGGCAGCGGGGAGGCCTACGAGCAGTACTTC. Protein sequence: CASSRGSGEAYEQYF.

This chain connects TRBV5-6 to TRBJ2-2; 12 nucleotides align to TRBD2. Trimming cost V 1 base and J 6 bases; bases outside gene matches: 4. CDR3 size: 16 residues. Germline V gene data show CDR1 as SGHDT and CDR2 as YYEEEE. CDR3: CASSLRLAGGPGELFF. Written as DNA, the CDR3 is TGTGCCAGCAGCTTGAGGCTAGCGGGAGGGCCCGGGGAGCTGTTTTTT.

The chain uses TRBV12-3 or TRBV12-4 and TRBJ2-3; D unresolved. V was shortened by 3 bases and J by 14 bases, with 18 bases between the two germline ends. The CDR3 runs to 13 residues. This chain's CDR3 is CASSFSARAPRYF. The CDR3 bases are TGTGCCAGCAGTTTCTCGGCGCGTGCGCCCAGGTATTTT.